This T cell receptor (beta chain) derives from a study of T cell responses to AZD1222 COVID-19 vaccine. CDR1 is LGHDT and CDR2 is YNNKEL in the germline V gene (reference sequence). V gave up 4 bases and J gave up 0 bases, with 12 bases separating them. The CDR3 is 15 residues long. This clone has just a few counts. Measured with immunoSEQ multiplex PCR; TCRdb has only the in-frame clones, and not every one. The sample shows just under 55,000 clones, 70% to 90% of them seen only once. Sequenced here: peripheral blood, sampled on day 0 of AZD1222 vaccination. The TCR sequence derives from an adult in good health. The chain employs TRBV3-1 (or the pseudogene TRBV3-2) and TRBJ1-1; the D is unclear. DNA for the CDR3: TGTGCCAGCAGCCCCGGGGAGATCATGAACACTGAAGCTTTCTTT. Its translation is CASSPGEIMNTEAFF.